The 19 T cell receptor beta chains in this list originate from one sample, sequenced in a study of blood T cell repertoires in COVID-19. The method was immunoSEQ multiplex PCR; TCRdb's version includes in-frame clones alone and lacks a portion of them. The repertoire includes 50,000 to 60,000 clones, about 87% of them detected once, and more than 6% sits in the top ten. Sequences were obtained from peripheral blood. These receptors all come from a human donor with active COVID-19. The donor label of this sample is uncertain.

The V call is TRBV3-1 (or the pseudogene TRBV3-2), the J call TRBJ2-7; 7 bases are a match to TRBD2. Germline CDR1 and CDR2: LGHDT and YNNKEL (reference sequence). The CDR3 consists of 13 residues. With V trimmed by 4 bases and J by 7 bases, 7 bases remained unmatched. The CDR3 nucleotides are TGTGCCAGCAGCCGACTAGCTGGGATGGAGCAGTACTTC. Protein: CASSRLAGMEQYF.

V usage is TRBV5-1 and J usage is TRBJ2-1, with 7 nucleotides matching TRBD2. With 0 bases clipped from V and 2 bases from J, the junction kept 8 bases outside the gene matches. The CDR3 totals 17 residues. The germline CDR1 and CDR2 sequences are SGHRS and YFSETQ. The DNA for the CDR3 is TGCGCCAGCAGCTTGGCCATACTAGCGTCCACCTACAATGAGCAGTTCTTC. It translates to CASSLAILASTYNEQFF.

The rearrangement uses TRBV6-2 or TRBV6-3 and TRBJ2-7, with TRBD2 matching 9 bases. Germline V lookup: CDR1 MNHEY, CDR2 SVGEGT. The CDR3 has 14 amino acids. The V gene end was trimmed by 2 bases and the J gene end by 4 bases; junction bases not matched to a gene: 3. DNA of the CDR3: TGTGCCAGCAGTTACGAGCGGGGGGCGTACGAGCAGTACTTC. Translated: CASSYERGAYEQYF.

The gene calls are TRBV28 and TRBJ1-2; 7 bases map to TRBD1. V shed 6 bases and J 5 bases; nucleotides not matched to a gene: 6. CDR1 MDHEN and CDR2 SYDVKM come from the germline V gene. The CDR3 totals 13 residues. CDR3 in DNA: TGTGCCAGCAGAACGACAGGGATTTATGGCTACACCTTC. Its protein product is CASRTTGIYGYTF.

This clone was detected only a few times. The chain carries TRBV2 and TRBJ2-1; 9 bases are shared with TRBD1. This CDR3 has 14 residues. V shed 3 bases, J shed 12 bases, and the junction held 9 bases outside the gene matches. Germline V CDR1 and CDR2: SNHLY, FYNNEI. The DNA of the CDR3 is TGTGCCAGCAGTGATCGGGGACAGGGATCTGGGCAGTTCTTC. As protein: CASSDRGQGSGQFF. Using reference TRBV2 and TRBJ2-1 for the parts outside the CDR3, the full variable domain is EPEVTQTPSHQVTQMGQEVILRCVPISNHLYFYWYRQILGQKVEFLVSFYNNEISEKSEIFDDQFSVERPDGSNFTLKIRSTKLEDSAMYFCASSDRGQGSGQFFGPGTRLTVL.

This chain links TRBV5-1 with TRBJ2-3, with 8 bases aligning to TRBD1. The junction had 4 bases not matched to a gene; V was cut back by 4 bases and J by 3 bases. The CDR3 runs to 14 residues. Germline CDR1 reads SGHRS; CDR2 reads YFSETQ. For the CDR3, the DNA is TGCGCCAGCAGCCTCAGGGGGCAGACAGATACGCAGTATTTT. Translation: CASSLRGQTDTQYF.

DNA of the CDR3: TGTGCCAGCACTACTAGGGAGGCGCAGTACTTC. This gives the protein CASTTREAQYF. The V gene is TRBV28, the J gene TRBJ2-7; D might be TRBD2 (6 bases). This CDR3 is built from 11 residues. Trimming took off 7 bases at V and 9 bases at J, with 13 bases between the two ends. From germline, CDR1 is MDHEN and CDR2 SYDVKM.

The rearrangement uses TRBV11-3 and TRBJ1-2, with TRBD1 matching over 7 bases. V gave up 3 bases and J gave up 4 bases; unmatched junction bases: 2. Germline V CDR1 and CDR2: SGHNT, YENEEA. CDR3 length: 13 amino acids. The CDR3 coding sequence is TGTGCCAGCAGCTTGAGACAGGGCTATGGCTACACCTTC. Its translation: CASSLRQGYGYTF.

This clone was found once. The chain employs TRBV6-2 or TRBV6-3 and TRBJ2-3, with TRBD2 matching 8 bases. V shed 3 bases and J 5 bases; nucleotides not matched to a gene: 10. The CDR3 has 16 amino acids. CDR1 and CDR2 (germline): MNHEY, SVGEGT. DNA of the CDR3: TGTGCCAGCAGTTATCAAGTGACGGGAGGGGGAGATACGCAGTATTTT. Translating it yields CASSYQVTGGGDTQYF.

The V and J genes are TRBV28 and TRBJ1-2; the D is unclear. The length of the CDR3 is 14 residues. The germline gives CDR1 MDHEN, CDR2 SYDVKM. The V and J ends lost 6 bases and 6 bases respectively, with 17 bases between them. CDR3: CASRLRREWDGYTF. CDR3 sequence (DNA): TGTGCCAGCAGGTTGCGGAGGGAATGGGATGGCTACACCTTC.

The V and J genes are TRBV24-1 and TRBJ2-1, with no clear D. This CDR3 is 15 amino acids long. V was cut by 5 bases and J by 4 bases, with 14 bases left in between. Germline values: CDR1 KGHDR, CDR2 SFDVKD. The CDR3 DNA reads TGTGCCACCAGTGGCCCCCGACAACAATACAATGAGCAGTTCTTC. Translated: CATSGPRQQYNEQFF.

This sequence joins TRBV6-5 and TRBJ1-6, with no clear D. The CDR3 extends over 12 amino acids. The V gene lost 6 bases and the J gene lost 6 bases, with 6 bases spanning the gap. The germline gives CDR1 MNHEY, CDR2 SVGAGI. The CDR3, as DNA: TGTGCCAGCAGGGCGGGTAATTCACCCCTCCACTTT. Its protein is CASRAGNSPLHF.

The rearrangement links TRBV6-6 to TRBJ1-6; unclear D gene. The ends were cut back, 2 bases at V and 7 bases at J, with 9 bases in the middle. This CDR3 has 14 residues. The germline V gene has CDR1 MNHNY and CDR2 SVGAGI (reference sequence). CDR3 residues: CASSYETPNSPLHF. CDR3 in DNA: TGTGCCAGCAGTTACGAGACACCAAATTCACCCCTCCACTTT.

The chain has TRBV7-9 and TRBJ1-1, with a tentative D call TRBD1 (5 bases). The CDR3 runs 15 residues. From germline, CDR1 is SEHNR and CDR2 FQNEAQ (reference sequence). V dropped 5 bases and J dropped 0 bases, with 13 bases sitting between them. CDR3 protein: CASSDFAGLNTEAFF. DNA of the CDR3: TGTGCCAGCAGCGACTTTGCAGGGTTGAACACTGAAGCTTTCTTT.

The chain has TRBV7-2 and TRBJ2-4; TRBD2 aligns across 13 bases. Trimming cost V 5 bases and J 6 bases; bases outside gene matches: 7. Germline lookup yields CDR1 SGHTA and CDR2 FQGNSA. The CDR3 sequence is 16 residues long. The CDR3: CASSIPRTSGGNIQYF. DNA for the CDR3: TGTGCCAGCAGCATCCCCCGGACTAGCGGGGGAAACATTCAGTACTTC.

The V call is TRBV25-1, the J call TRBJ2-7; perhaps TRBD2 as D (5 bases). The germline gives CDR1 MGHDK, CDR2 SYGVNS. CDR3 length equals 13 residues. Trimming removed 10 bases at V and 4 bases at J, with 17 bases between. This CDR3 reads CATGRPGGYEQYF. The CDR3, as DNA: TGTGCCACGGGCAGGCCAGGAGGTTACGAGCAGTACTTC.

As DNA, the CDR3 is TGTGCCAGCTCGGGACTTGCGGGCACCGGGGAGCTGTTTTTT. Its protein product is CASSGLAGTGELFF. The genes are TRBV18 and TRBJ2-2, with D possibly TRBD2 on 6 matching bases. V gave up 6 bases and J gave up 4 bases, with 12 bases separating them. Germline V gives CDR1 KGHSH, CDR2 LQKENI. CDR3 length equals 14 residues.

The chain joins TRBV4-1 to TRBJ2-1, with 7 bases that match TRBD2. Germline lookup yields CDR1 MGHRA and CDR2 YSYEKL. Trimming removed 4 bases from V and 4 bases from J; junction bases left unmatched: 10. The length of the CDR3 is 16 residues. Here the CDR3 reads CASSRRVRGDYNEQFF. The CDR3 nucleotides are TGCGCCAGCAGCCGCCGGGTCCGGGGGGATTACAATGAGCAGTTCTTC.

The V call is TRBV14, the J call TRBJ1-6, with 7 bases identical to TRBD1. After removal of 1 base from V and 8 bases from J, the junction contained 26 bases not matched to a gene. The CDR3 contains 22 residues. Germline V lookup: CDR1 SGHDN, CDR2 FVKESK. The DNA for the CDR3 is TGTGCCAGCAGCCAAGGTCCCCGGCCTAGCCTTCTACGGGACAGTTCGGATTCACCCCTCCACTTT. Its translation: CASSQGPRPSLLRDSSDSPLHF.